This record looks at one T cell receptor beta chain sequence and its context. Its antigen is unidentified. This entry belongs to a study of shared clonotypes between healthy human individuals. Broader study findings: On the whole, naive subsets had larger estimated richness than memory subsets had. Large sequencing depth failed to make sorted-subset sequencing complete, rarefaction showed.

This CDR3 has 17 amino acids. Germline CDR1 SGHVS, CDR2 FNYEAQ. V lost 1 base and J lost 0; bases outside the gene matches: 6. Each subset's genomic DNA was shared equally among a number of immunoSEQ plates. The protocol was immunoSEQ multiplex PCR, while the TCRdb copy is restricted to in-frame clones and leaves out a portion. The data contain over 400,000 clones, roughly 95% of them singletons. This chain joins TRBV7-6 and TRBJ1-3; 7 bases map to TRBD1. The sequence was collected from a woman in her thirties in good health. Material for sequencing was naive CD4+ T cells sorted from blood. Subset noted: CD45RA+ positively selected. CDR3 protein: CASSLETGTNSGNTIYF. The DNA for the CDR3 is TGTGCCAGCAGCTTAGAGACAGGGACAAACTCTGGAAACACCATATATTTT.